This T cell receptor beta chain was documented in a study of T cells after yellow fever vaccination. Findings and limits, study-wide: Just a small share of clonotypes turned up in the CD4 compartment as well as the CD8 compartment.

One entry per CDR3 protein, called by TCRdb with MiXCR from the 5' RACE reads. The sample gives 150,000 to 200,000 distinct CDR3 sequences, roughly a tenth of which show up once; under 40% is in the top ten. Comments on this clonotype: Its antigen remains unidentified.

The V gene lost 11 bases and the J gene lost 2 bases, with 13 bases spanning the gap. Germline lookup yields CDR1 LGHDT and CDR2 YNNKEL (reference sequence). The CDR3 covers 12 residues. The J gene is TRBJ2-7, the V gene TRBV3-1; D not resolved. The clonotype was recovered from a man aged 18-30 years who received the YFV17D yellow fever vaccine. This sample comprised CD8+ T cells sorted from PBMCs, obtained 45 days after the yellow fever booster vaccination. This CDR3 reads CAPGKAAYEQYV. The CDR3 bases are TGTGCCCCTGGGAAGGCTGCCTACGAGCAGTACGTC.